The present T cell receptor beta chain was sequenced within a study of blood T cell repertoires in COVID-19. Study background: The cDNA or gDNA used as material had been derived from T cells, B-cell-depleted T cells, or PBMCs.

The V end lost 6 bases, the J end lost 10 bases, and 16 bases lay between the germline ends. The CDR3 contains 14 residues. Germline V gene sequence: CDR1 MDHEN, CDR2 SYDVKM. As processed by the authors: Scientists estimated how many nucleated cells there were by amplifying reference gene primers. Profiling relied on immunoSEQ multiplex PCR, and the TCRdb table lists in-frame clones only, not all of them. V and J calls and clone size are as listed in that table; D and trimming were resolved from the DNA. The sample holds 200,000 to 250,000 clones, nearly 90% seen once. This clonotype originated in a woman aged 18-30 years who had recovered from COVID-19. What was sequenced was peripheral blood. The chain combines TRBV28 with TRBJ1-6; TRBD1 is a possible D gene (6 bases). The CDR3 bases are TGTGCCAGCAGACTGGCAGGGGTTAAATCACCCCTCCACTTT. Residues: CASRLAGVKSPLHF.